A selection of T cell receptor beta chains follows, all from one sample in a study of vaccination and CD4 T cells after COVID-19. TCRdb analysed the PCR reads with MiXCR anew, one entry per CDR3 protein. The sample lists tens of thousands of distinct CDR3 sequences; about 48% were seen once. Antigens of these TCRs are unknown. The sample was CD4+ T cells from blood, cultured in vitro. The receptor source for this set is a human donor who had recovered from COVID-19. Each CDR3 is given with its conserved first and last residue. The D gene is left open where the match is weak. Clone size is shown for a subset of rows, as once, few, many or a class of expanded clone.

abundance: .; v_gene: TRBV6-1; j_gene: TRBJ2-7; d_gene: .; CDR3nt: TGTGCCATGGGAACGTCAGACGAGCAGTACTTC; CDR3aa: CAMGTSDEQYF
abundance: .; v_gene: TRBV7-2; j_gene: TRBJ2-1; d_gene: TRBD2; CDR3nt: TGTGCCAGCAGCTTAGATAGCGGGGGGTCCAATGAGCAGTTCTTC; CDR3aa: CASSLDSGGSNEQFF
abundance: .; v_gene: TRBV3-1; j_gene: TRBJ1-2; d_gene: TRBD1; CDR3nt: TGTGCCAGCAGCTATAGGGACAGGGAGAGTGGCTACACCTTC; CDR3aa: CASSYRDRESGYTF
abundance: .; v_gene: TRBV7-2; j_gene: TRBJ2-4; d_gene: .; CDR3nt: TGTGCCAGCAGCTTAGGTCCCAACCTAGCCAAAAACATTCAGTACTTC; CDR3aa: CASSLGPNLAKNIQYF
abundance: once; v_gene: TRBV5-1; j_gene: TRBJ2-6; d_gene: TRBD1; CDR3nt: TGCGCCAGCAGCTTGAGTGCCGGGACAGGGGCCTCTGGGGCCAACGTCCTGACTTTC; CDR3aa: CASSLSAGTGASGANVLTF
abundance: few; v_gene: TRBV15; j_gene: TRBJ2-7; d_gene: .; CDR3nt: TGTGCCACCAGCAGAGATCTCGGACCCTCCTACGAGCAGTACTTC; CDR3aa: CATSRDLGPSYEQYF
abundance: few; v_gene: TRBV6-2/TRBV6-3; j_gene: TRBJ1-2; d_gene: .; CDR3nt: .; CDR3aa: CASTYLTSVPAPTRRGAGGYTF
abundance: .; v_gene: TRBV2; j_gene: TRBJ1-5; d_gene: .; CDR3nt: TGTGCCAGCAGTGAAGCACGAGGGGCGGGCCAGCCCCAGCATTTT; CDR3aa: CASSEARGAGQPQHF
abundance: .; v_gene: TRBV11-3; j_gene: TRBJ2-5; d_gene: TRBD2; CDR3nt: TGTGCCAGCAGAGGGAGGGCTGGGGAGACCCAGTACTTC; CDR3aa: CASRGRAGETQYF
abundance: .; v_gene: TRBV15; j_gene: TRBJ2-1; d_gene: TRBD2; CDR3nt: TGTGCCACCAGCCCCGGGGGGGGGATCGGTGAGCAGTTCTTC; CDR3aa: CATSPGGGIGEQFF
abundance: .; v_gene: TRBV2; j_gene: TRBJ1-2; d_gene: .; CDR3nt: TGTGCCAGCAGTCGCGACCTGGGAGGCTACACCTTC; CDR3aa: CASSRDLGGYTF
abundance: .; v_gene: TRBV28; j_gene: TRBJ1-5; d_gene: TRBD1; CDR3nt: TGTGCCAGCAGTTTATGGCAGGGGGCTAGCAATCAGCCCCAGCATTTT; CDR3aa: CASSLWQGASNQPQHF
abundance: .; v_gene: TRBV2; j_gene: TRBJ2-7; d_gene: TRBD2; CDR3nt: TGTGCCAGCAGTATTAGCGGGACCACGTCCTACGAGCAGTACTTC; CDR3aa: CASSISGTTSYEQYF
abundance: few; v_gene: TRBV20-1; j_gene: TRBJ1-1; d_gene: .; CDR3nt: TGCAGTGCTAGCCAAACCCTTAGAACGAACACTGAAGCTTTCTTT; CDR3aa: CSASQTLRTNTEAFF
abundance: few; v_gene: TRBV10-2; j_gene: TRBJ2-2; d_gene: .; CDR3nt: TGCGCCACGAAACTAGCAGCGAACACCGGGGAGCTGTTTTTT; CDR3aa: CATKLAANTGELFF
abundance: .; v_gene: TRBV20-1; j_gene: TRBJ2-7; d_gene: TRBD1; CDR3nt: TGCAGTGCTGGCCGGGACAGGGACAACGAGCAGTACTTC; CDR3aa: CSAGRDRDNEQYF
abundance: .; v_gene: TRBV10-3; j_gene: TRBJ2-3; d_gene: TRBD2; CDR3nt: TGTGCTACGGCGGGGGGGCGGGAAGATACGCAGTATTTT; CDR3aa: CATAGGREDTQYF
abundance: .; v_gene: TRBV24-1; j_gene: TRBJ1-2; d_gene: .; CDR3nt: TGTGCCACCAGTGACGGTAGAGCTAACTATGGCTACACCTTC; CDR3aa: CATSDGRANYGYTF
abundance: few; v_gene: TRBV19; j_gene: TRBJ2-4; d_gene: .; CDR3nt: TGTGCCAGTAGTACCCAGGGAGTGGGGGACATTCAGTACTTC; CDR3aa: CASSTQGVGDIQYF
abundance: few; v_gene: TRBV7-9; j_gene: TRBJ2-7; d_gene: TRBD1; CDR3nt: TGTGCCAGCAGCTTTAGGGACAGGGGAAACGAGCAGTACTTC; CDR3aa: CASSFRDRGNEQYF
abundance: .; v_gene: TRBV10-3; j_gene: TRBJ1-2; d_gene: TRBD1; CDR3nt: TGTGCCATCAGTGGGGACAGGGATAACTATGGCTACACCTTC; CDR3aa: CAISGDRDNYGYTF
abundance: .; v_gene: TRBV10-3; j_gene: TRBJ1-2; d_gene: .; CDR3nt: TGTGCCTCCAGTGCCCAGCCGAACTATGGCTACACCTTC; CDR3aa: CASSAQPNYGYTF
abundance: .; v_gene: TRBV20-1; j_gene: TRBJ2-1; d_gene: .; CDR3nt: TGCAGTGCTAGAGGACCCATCCATGAGCAGTTCTTC; CDR3aa: CSARGPIHEQFF
abundance: few; v_gene: TRBV9; j_gene: TRBJ2-5; d_gene: TRBD1; CDR3nt: TGTGCCAGCAGCGTAGCTGGGACAGCTCAAGAGACCCAGTACTTC; CDR3aa: CASSVAGTAQETQYF
abundance: .; v_gene: TRBV25-1; j_gene: TRBJ1-1; d_gene: .; CDR3nt: TGTGCCAGCAGCTTCAGCAGGGGCACTGAAGCTTTCTTT; CDR3aa: CASSFSRGTEAFF